This record covers a single T cell receptor (beta chain). Its antigen is currently unknown. The data were obtained in a study of graft-versus-host responses after intestinal transplantation. CDR3 size: 16 residues. The V end lost 3 bases, the J end lost 6 bases, and 20 bases lay between the germline ends. Germline CDR1 is MGHRA and CDR2 is YSYEKL. TCRdb's copy holds only in-frame clones and misses some; the assay was immunoSEQ multiplex PCR. The repertoire includes more than 100,000 clones, approximately 95% of them detected once, and 2.5% to 3.5% sits in the top ten. The gene calls are TRBV4-1 and TRBJ2-5; perhaps D is TRBD1 or TRBD2 (7 bases each). The TCR was taken from a human donor who received an intestinal transplant. The sequencing used unstimulated CD8+ T cells sorted from spleen or lymph node cells, collected before intestinal transplant. The CDR3 bases are TGCGCCAGCAGCCACCCACGGGCAGGGGGAGGGAAGACCCAGTACTTC. Protein product: CASSHPRAGGGKTQYF.